The 27 T cell receptor beta chains presented below share a single source sample, sequenced in a study of regulatory T cells in long-lasting Graves disease. Construction of the TCR beta libraries employed iRepertoire HTBI primers in conjunction with Arm-PCR of CDR3 regions. TCRdb recomputed calls from the multiplex PCR reads with MiXCR, one row per CDR3 protein. The sample has around 400,000 distinct CDR3 sequences, roughly 25% seen once. Sample time point: persistent/refractory GD, antithyroid drugs over 5 years with positive TRAb. RNA isolated from PBMCs was used to make the TCR library. The sample was peripheral blood mononuclear cells (PBMCs), taken when the disease was refractory, from a patient treated with antithyroid drugs. These receptors came from a woman between 40 and 55 years old with Graves disease.

This clonotype came up a few times. This chain connects TRBV10-3 to TRBJ2-2, with D unresolved. V lost 2 bases and J 4 bases, leaving 5 bases between the germline ends. There are 13 residues in the CDR3. Germline V lookup: CDR1 ENHRY, CDR2 SYGVKD. The CDR3 protein is CAISEMGTGELFF. The CDR3 DNA reads as TGTGCCATCAGTGAGATGGGCACCGGGGAGCTGTTTTTT.

This clonotype was counted only a few times. This chain uses TRBV5-6 with TRBJ2-7; D possibly corresponds to TRBD2 (7 bases). Trimming cost V 2 bases and J 6 bases, with 15 bases left between them. The germline V gene has CDR1 SGHDT and CDR2 YYEEEE. CDR3 length: 14 residues. The CDR3 DNA reads as TGTGCCAGCAGCTTCCCGGGGGGCACGTCCGAGCAGTACTTC. It encodes CASSFPGGTSEQYF. Combining the CDR3 with reference TRBV5-6 and TRBJ2-7 gives the whole variable domain DAGVTQSPTHLIKTRGQQVTLRCSPKSGHDTVSWYQQALGQGPQFIFQYYEEEERQRGNFPDRFSGHQFPNYSSELNVNALLLGDSALYLCASSFPGGTSEQYFGPGTRLTVT.

The V gene is TRBV5-1, the J gene TRBJ2-5, with D possibly called TRBD1 or TRBD2 (5 bases each). Germline CDR1 is SGHRS and CDR2 is YFSETQ. The CDR3 totals 17 residues. The V gene lost 0 bases and the J gene lost 0 bases, with 15 bases spanning the gap. As DNA, the CDR3 is TGCGCCAGCAGCTTGGCTTGGGACGGGCAGTACCAAGAGACCCAGTACTTC. Translation: CASSLAWDGQYQETQYF.

The CDR3 region is CAWRLWEPGELFF. The CDR3 nucleotides are TGTGCCTGGAGACTATGGGAACCCGGGGAGCTGTTTTTT. This chain uses TRBV30 with TRBJ2-2; D remains unclear. Trimming removed 3 bases at V and 6 bases at J, with 11 bases between. The germline CDR1 and CDR2 sequences are GTSNPN and SVGIG (reference sequence). The CDR3 runs 13 residues.

The chain carries TRBV10-3 and TRBJ2-7, with D perhaps TRBD1 (8 bases). Germline values: CDR1 ENHRY, CDR2 SYGVKD. There are 16 residues in the CDR3. Trimming removed 4 bases from V and 0 bases from J, with 16 bases in between. CDR3 in DNA: TGTGCCATCAGTGTTACAGGGGGGGGAGACTCCTACGAGCAGTACTTC. It encodes CAISVTGGGDSYEQYF.

The chain couples TRBV4-2 to TRBJ2-2; D is unclear. This CDR3 has 16 amino acids. The V end was cut by 2 bases, the J end by 2 bases, with 12 bases between. From germline, CDR1 is LGHNA and CDR2 YNFKEQ. The CDR3 here is CASSQRSQFNTGELFF. CDR3 in DNA: TGTGCCAGCAGCCAAAGAAGCCAGTTTAACACCGGGGAGCTGTTTTTT.

The table lists this clonotype with many counts. The chain uses TRBV11-2 and TRBJ2-7; D perhaps matches TRBD2 (5 bases). The CDR3 spans 14 residues. Trimming pared 5 bases from V and 2 bases from J, leaving 13 bases between. The germline CDR1 and CDR2 sequences are SGHAT and FQNNGV. CDR3 loop: CASSPDSLAYEQYF. DNA for the CDR3: TGTGCCAGCAGCCCGGACTCACTCGCCTACGAGCAGTACTTC.

This clonotype was picked up a small number of times. The CDR3 DNA follows: TGTGCCAGCAGCCCATTGGGATGGATCTCGAACACCGGGGAGCTGTTTTTT. It is translated as CASSPLGWISNTGELFF. The chain joins TRBV6-1 to TRBJ2-2; D unclear. This CDR3 has 17 amino acids. CDR1 is MNHNS and CDR2 is SASEGT in the germline V gene. V was trimmed by 6 bases and J by 0 bases, leaving 17 bases between them.

In this sample, this clonotype turned up many times. The V gene is TRBV11-2, the J gene TRBJ1-1; D is perhaps TRBD1 (5 bases). Germline V gives CDR1 SGHAT, CDR2 FQNNGV. Between the trimmed V and J ends, which lost 5 bases and 5 bases, there was a span of 18 bases. The CDR3 extends over 15 amino acids. The CDR3: CASSRQSRVRTEAFF. The CDR3 nucleotides read TGTGCCAGCAGCCGACAGTCGCGGGTTAGGACTGAAGCTTTCTTT.

The chain's CDR3 is CASSYYPGKGELFF. CDR3 DNA: TGTGCCAGCAGTTACTATCCGGGAAAGGGGGAGCTGTTTTTT. The V call is TRBV6-9, the J call TRBJ2-2, with D tentatively TRBD2 (5 bases). Germline V gives CDR1 MNHGY, CDR2 SVAAGI. The CDR3 sequence is 14 residues long. Deletions cut 3 bases from V and 8 bases from J, with 13 bases between.

Many counts were recorded for this clonotype. The V and J genes are TRBV28 and TRBJ2-5; possible D gene TRBD1, 6 bases. This CDR3 contains 13 residues. V was trimmed by 10 bases and J by 1 base, leaving 13 bases between them. From germline, CDR1 is MDHEN and CDR2 SYDVKM. The CDR3 protein is CATRRGIQETQYF. The CDR3, as DNA: TGTGCCACACGCAGGGGCATCCAAGAGACCCAGTACTTC.

The table lists this clonotype with many counts. The J gene is TRBJ2-7, the V gene TRBV28; possibly TRBD1 for D (7 bases). CDR3 length: 14 amino acids. V was trimmed by 6 bases and J by 7 bases, leaving 19 bases between them. The germline V gene encodes CDR1 MDHEN and CDR2 SYDVKM. Written as DNA, the CDR3 is TGTGCCAGCAGCCCAGGGGGGCCCCGGAGGGAGCAGTACTTC. It yields the protein CASSPGGPRREQYF. The variable domain in full, completed from reference TRBV28 and TRBJ2-7, reads DVKVTQSSRYLVKRTGEKVFLECVQDMDHENMFWYRQDPGLGLRLIYFSYDVKMKEKGDIPEGYSVSREKKERFSLILESASTNQTSMYLCASSPGGPRREQYFGPGTRLTVT.

The V call is TRBV7-9, the J call TRBJ1-6; no reliable D call. The germline V gene encodes CDR1 SEHNR and CDR2 FQNEAQ (reference sequence). The CDR3 extends over 14 amino acids. Trimming shortened V by 0 bases and J by 4 bases, and 4 bases separated the two germline ends. The CDR3 nucleotides are TGTGCCAGCAGCTTAGCACGGTATAATTCACCCCTCCACTTT. It yields the protein CASSLARYNSPLHF.

This clonotype was observed many times. This chain connects TRBV28 to TRBJ1-2; possible D gene TRBD1, 6 bases. From germline, CDR1 is MDHEN and CDR2 SYDVKM. The CDR3 covers 19 residues. V gave up 1 base and J gave up 6 bases, with 27 bases separating them. The CDR3 bases are TGTGCCAGCAGTTTATCGGGCTTACGGGGCACCACGGGGGCTAATGGCTACACCTTC. Translation: CASSLSGLRGTTGANGYTF.

Only a few counts were recorded for this clonotype. The chain has TRBV7-2 and TRBJ2-7; 12 nucleotides match TRBD2. There are 19 residues in the CDR3. V gave up 0 bases and J gave up 1 base; unmatched junction bases: 10. The germline V gene has CDR1 SGHTA and CDR2 FQGNSA. In DNA form, the CDR3 reads TGTGCCAGCAGCTTAGCCCTTCGACTAGCGGGAGTACGGTCCTACGAGCAGTACTTC. Amino acid sequence: CASSLALRLAGVRSYEQYF.

Regarding this clonotype: A much larger clone lies a single base off, so this may be a read error. V is TRBV6-2 or TRBV6-3 and J is TRBJ2-7, with no clear D. The germline CDR1 and CDR2 sequences are MNHEY and SVGEGT. The CDR3 loop spans 12 amino acids. The V and J ends lost 0 bases and 6 bases respectively, with 6 bases between them. The CDR3 here is CASSYSACEQYF. Written as DNA, the CDR3 is TGTGCCAGCAGTTACTCGGCCTGCGAGCAGTACTTC.

The chain couples TRBV30 to TRBJ2-7, with D unresolved. This CDR3 has 13 residues. In germline, CDR1 is GTSNPN, CDR2 SVGIG (reference sequence). V gave up 3 bases and J gave up 3 bases, with 12 bases separating them. The CDR3 bases are TGTGCCTGGAGCGACGGGTCGAACTACGAGCAGTACTTC. Residues: CAWSDGSNYEQYF.

This clonotype was observed at least ten times. The V call is TRBV20-1, the J call TRBJ2-5; D not resolved. There are 13 residues in the CDR3. Germline CDR1 reads DFQATT; CDR2 reads SNEGSKA (reference sequence). Trimming left V 0 bases short and J 4 bases short, with 9 bases between. The DNA of the CDR3 is TGCAGTGCTAGAGAAACTGGGCGAGAGACCCAGTACTTC. Its translation is CSARETGRETQYF.

Regarding this clonotype: A much larger clone sits a single nucleotide away, making a read error possible. V usage is TRBV20-1 and J usage is TRBJ2-4; 9 bases are a match to TRBD2. The CDR3 extends over 14 amino acids. Germline-derived CDR1 and CDR2 are DFQATT and SNEGSKA (reference sequence). As DNA, the CDR3 is TGCAGTGCTCTTGAGGGACTAGCCAGAAACATTCAGTACTTC. Encoded protein: CSALEGLARNIQYF.

The CDR3 DNA follows: TGCAGTGCTATCCCCGGGACAGCCGGCTACGAGCAGTACTTC. Translation gives CSAIPGTAGYEQYF. This chain connects TRBV20-1 to TRBJ2-7; TRBD1 agrees at 7 bases. The CDR3 contains 14 residues. Germline loops: CDR1 DFQATT, CDR2 SNEGSKA (reference sequence). With V trimmed by 4 bases and J by 3 bases, 9 bases remained unmatched.

This clonotype has a count of ten or more. This chain joins TRBV5-1 and TRBJ2-2, with TRBD2 matching 13 bases. Germline values: CDR1 SGHRS, CDR2 YFSETQ. The length of the CDR3 is 17 residues. Trimming cost V 4 bases and J 6 bases; bases outside gene matches: 9. The CDR3 nucleotides read TGCGCCAGCAGCGACGGGACTAGCGGGAATTGGGCCGGGGAGCTGTTTTTT. Translating gives CASSDGTSGNWAGELFF.

This clonotype was observed once. The chain has TRBV30 and TRBJ2-2; D unclear. The CDR3 length is 12 residues. V lost 7 bases and J 4 bases, leaving 10 bases between the germline ends. Germline V lookup: CDR1 GTSNPN, CDR2 SVGIG (reference sequence). DNA of the CDR3: TGTGCCTTAGGTAGAGGCACCGGGGAGCTGTTTTTT. Amino acids: CALGRGTGELFF.

This clonotype showed up many times. This chain connects TRBV28 to TRBJ2-1; either TRBD1 or TRBD2 may supply D (6 bases each). Trimming left V 3 bases short and J 4 bases short, with 13 bases between. There are 15 residues in the CDR3. Germline V CDR1 and CDR2: MDHEN, SYDVKM. In nucleotides, the CDR3 is TGTGCCAGCAGTTTGAGGGGGGCACGGTACAATGAGCAGTTCTTC. It translates to CASSLRGARYNEQFF.

This chain links TRBV6-1 with TRBJ2-7, with D hard to call. The germline V gene has CDR1 MNHNS and CDR2 SASEGT. The CDR3 spans 15 residues. Deletions cut 2 bases from V and 3 bases from J, with 14 bases between. CDR3 amino acids: CASSETGVFNYEQYF. The CDR3 DNA reads TGTGCCAGCAGTGAAACCGGAGTCTTTAACTACGAGCAGTACTTC.

The V and J genes are TRBV7-2 and TRBJ2-7, with 8 positions matching TRBD2. Germline CDR1 reads SGHTA; CDR2 reads FQGNSA. The length of the CDR3 is 17 residues. The J segment lost 2 bases and the V segment lost 0 bases, leaving 9 bases of the junction unmatched. The CDR3 DNA follows: TGTGCCAGCAGCTTAGCTTCGACTAGCGTCCCCCCCTACGAGCAGTACTTC. It encodes CASSLASTSVPPYEQYF.

The gene calls are TRBV28 and TRBJ2-1; D perhaps matches TRBD2 (7 bases). Germline-derived CDR1 and CDR2 are MDHEN and SYDVKM. V was trimmed by 6 bases and J by 5 bases, leaving 17 bases between them. The CDR3 covers 15 residues. The CDR3 DNA reads as TGTGCCAGCAGCCAACCAAGGGGGGGGGACAATGAGCAGTTCTTC. Translated, it gives CASSQPRGGDNEQFF.

The gene calls are TRBV18 and TRBJ2-1, with a tentative D call TRBD1 (6 bases). Trimming removed 0 bases at V and 4 bases at J, with 7 bases between. The CDR3 spans 14 residues. Germline V gene lookup returns CDR1 KGHSH and CDR2 LQKENI. Here the CDR3 reads CASSPPDRYNEQFF. CDR3 nucleotide sequence: TGTGCCAGCTCACCACCCGACAGGTACAATGAGCAGTTCTTC.